This TCR beta chain came from a study of blood T cell repertoires in COVID-19 (dated by TCRdb to between 2020 and 2021). Study-level background: The collaborator samples originated in the United States, Italy and Spain and spanned the acute and convalescent phases of COVID-19. The material from the prospective study consisted of cDNA or gDNA derived from T cells, B-cell-depleted T cells, or PBMCs. Deeply sampled blood TCRbeta repertoires from subjects exposed to, actively infected with, or recovered from COVID-19 were included in the dataset. A freely available public database, intended as a resource for researchers studying the immune response to SARS-CoV-2, is where the repertoires were released. Samples were obtained from the ongoing ImmuneRACE study (first 160 participants) and from some 1,300 subjects provided by 6 global collaborators. Sample metadata almost always included a de-identified subject ID, COVID-19 status, age in years and sex. Where available, HLA class I and class II types were taken from metadata supplied by the sample provider and were not determined by assay-based typing.

TCRbeta CDR3 regions were amplified from genomic DNA using the immunoSEQ Assay, a bias-controlled multiplex PCR. The authors' pipeline ran thus. The number of nucleated cells in each sample was estimated from the amplification of reference gene primers within the assay. To quantify the absolute abundance of each unique TCRbeta CDR3 rearrangement, sequence reads were collapsed and filtered. For each sample, productive Simpson clonality was calculated by taking the square root of Simpson's diversity index across productive rearrangements. The clones in this table, taken by TCRdb from immuneACCESS, are in-frame only. Not every clone is retained; where verified, under half of the shortfall comes from an unresolved V gene, and the cause of the rest is unknown. V, J and clone size reflect that table, while D and trimming were determined from the DNA. The sample has around 68,000 clones on record, 79% of them singletons. The top ten clones comprise 9.8% of the sample.

Each collaborating institution followed its own protocols to collect whole blood in K2EDTA tubes. For TCRbeta analysis, collaborators shipped samples as frozen whole blood, isolated PBMCs, or DNA extracted from either of those sample types. Trimming takes 3 bases from V and 2 bases from J, and the germline ends sit 14 bases apart. CDR1 and CDR2, per the germline V gene (reference sequence), are LNHDA and SQIVND. The CDR3 contains 16 residues, cysteine and phenylalanine counted. Kept here is only the CDR3 DNA, which spans 48 bases and is read in frame from base 1. Overall study outcomes, separate from this receptor: The amount of clinical and demographic metadata varied by source and participant and was provided uncurated.

Remarks on this clone: The antigen it recognizes is unknown. No much larger clone exists at a distance of one base, and base qualities are not known.

The TCR comes from a woman between 45 and 65 years old with acute or convalescent COVID-19. The chain was built from TRBV19 and TRBJ2-1, with an unclear D gene assignment. Material: peripheral blood. The CDR3 corresponds to CASSMVAQATYNEQFF. The bases read TGTGCCAGTAGTATGGTTGCGCAGGCTACCTACAATGAGCAGTTCTTC.